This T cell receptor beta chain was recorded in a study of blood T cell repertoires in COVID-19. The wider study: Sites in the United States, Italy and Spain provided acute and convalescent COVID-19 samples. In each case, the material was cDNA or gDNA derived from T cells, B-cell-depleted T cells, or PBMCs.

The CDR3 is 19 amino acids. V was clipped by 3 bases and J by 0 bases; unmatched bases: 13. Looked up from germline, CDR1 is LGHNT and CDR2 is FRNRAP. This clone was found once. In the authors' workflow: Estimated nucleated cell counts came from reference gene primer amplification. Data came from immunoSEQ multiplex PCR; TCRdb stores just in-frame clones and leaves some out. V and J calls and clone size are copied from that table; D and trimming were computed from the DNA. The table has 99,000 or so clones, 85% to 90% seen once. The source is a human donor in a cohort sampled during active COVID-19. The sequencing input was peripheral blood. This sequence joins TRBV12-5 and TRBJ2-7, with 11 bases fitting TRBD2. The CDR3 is CASGLQISGGAILSYEQYF. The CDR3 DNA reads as TGTGCTAGTGGTTTACAAATTAGCGGGGGGGCTATTCTCTCCTACGAGCAGTACTTC.